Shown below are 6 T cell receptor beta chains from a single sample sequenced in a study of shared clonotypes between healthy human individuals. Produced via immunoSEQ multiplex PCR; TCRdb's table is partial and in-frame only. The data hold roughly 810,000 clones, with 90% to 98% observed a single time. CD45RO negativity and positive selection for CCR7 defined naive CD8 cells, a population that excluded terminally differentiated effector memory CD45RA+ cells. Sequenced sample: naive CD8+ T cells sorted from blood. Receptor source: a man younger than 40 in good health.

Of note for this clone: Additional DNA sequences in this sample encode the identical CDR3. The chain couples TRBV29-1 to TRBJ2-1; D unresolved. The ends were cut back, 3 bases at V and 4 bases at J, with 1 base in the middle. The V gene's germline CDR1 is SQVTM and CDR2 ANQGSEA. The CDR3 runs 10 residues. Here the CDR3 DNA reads TGCAGCGTTGATTACAATGAGCAGTTCTTC. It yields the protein CSVDYNEQFF.

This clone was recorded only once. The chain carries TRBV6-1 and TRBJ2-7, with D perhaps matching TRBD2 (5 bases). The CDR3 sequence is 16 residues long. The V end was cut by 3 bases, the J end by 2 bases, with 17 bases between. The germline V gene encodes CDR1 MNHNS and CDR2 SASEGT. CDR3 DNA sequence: TGTGCCAGCAGTGATGATCGGACTCCTCAAACCTACGAGCAGTACTTC. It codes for CASSDDRTPQTYEQYF.

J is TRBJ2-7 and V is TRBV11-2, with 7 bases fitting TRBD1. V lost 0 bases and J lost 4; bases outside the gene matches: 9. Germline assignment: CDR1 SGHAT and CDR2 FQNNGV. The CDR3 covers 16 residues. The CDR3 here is CASSLELWGQRYEQYF. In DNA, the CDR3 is TGTGCCAGCAGCTTAGAACTCTGGGGACAGAGATACGAGCAGTACTTC.

CDR3 sequence reads: CASSLGLAGGSTGELFF. CDR3 in DNA: TGTGCCAGCAGCTTAGGGCTAGCGGGGGGCAGCACCGGGGAGCTGTTTTTT. The chain joins TRBV11-2 to TRBJ2-2; TRBD2 aligns across 11 bases. The CDR3 has 17 amino acids. V dropped 1 base and J dropped 4; count of bases not matched to a gene: 5. Germline CDR1 reads SGHAT; CDR2 reads FQNNGV.

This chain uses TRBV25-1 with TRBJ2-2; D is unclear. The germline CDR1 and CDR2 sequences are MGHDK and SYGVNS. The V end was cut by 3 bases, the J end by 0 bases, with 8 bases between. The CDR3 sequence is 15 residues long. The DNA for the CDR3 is TGTGCCAGCAGTGATTGGATGGCGAACACCGGGGAGCTGTTTTTT. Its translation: CASSDWMANTGELFF. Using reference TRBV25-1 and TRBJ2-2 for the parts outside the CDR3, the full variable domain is EADIYQTPRYLVIGTGKKITLECSQTMGHDKMYWYQQDPGMELHLIHYSYGVNSTEKGDLSSESTVSRIRTEHFPLTLESARPSHTSQYLCASSDWMANTGELFFGEGSRLTVL.

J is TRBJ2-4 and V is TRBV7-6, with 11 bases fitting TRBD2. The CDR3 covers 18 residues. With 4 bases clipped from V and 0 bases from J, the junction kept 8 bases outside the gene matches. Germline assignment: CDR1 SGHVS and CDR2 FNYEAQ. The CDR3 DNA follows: TGTGCCAGCAGCTCGTTAGCGGGAGGGCCTCTAGCCAAAAACATTCAGTACTTC. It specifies CASSSLAGGPLAKNIQYF.